Listed below are T cell receptor beta chains from one sample, sequenced in a study of blood T cell repertoires in COVID-19. Libraries were prepared by immunoSEQ multiplex PCR; TCRdb keeps only in-frame clonotypes and omits some of them. Seen here are roughly 100,000 clones, approximately 84% observed once, and the top ten hold roughly 6%. Sequences were obtained from peripheral blood. Source of these receptors: a human donor in a cohort sampled during active COVID-19. CDR3s include the opening cysteine and the closing phenylalanine or tryptophan. A D gene is named only where the DNA matches it firmly. The size entry is marked missing in some rows and otherwise reads once, few, many or a size class.

d_call j_call cdr3_length clone_size v_call cdr3_aa cdr3_nt
TRBD1 TRBJ1-2 13 NA TRBV27 CASSLQGGYGYTF TGTGCCAGCAGCTTACAGGGGGGCTATGGCTACACCTTC
TRBD2 TRBJ2-3 16 NA TRBV4-2 CASSQRLATSLDTQYF TGTGCCAGCAGCCAAAGACTAGCGACGTCTTTAGATACGCAGTATTTT
NA TRBJ1-1 11 NA TRBV25-1 CASSGGIEAFF TGTGCCAGCAGTGGAGGTATCGAAGCTTTCTTT
NA TRBJ1-5 16 NA TRBV19 CASRTGGGSSNQPQHF TGTGCCAGTAGAACAGGTGGCGGCTCTAGCAATCAGCCCCAGCATTTT
NA TRBJ2-1 15 NA TRBV3-1/TRBV3-2 CASSHRVSLDNEQFF TGTGCCAGCAGCCACAGGGTTTCGTTGGACAATGAGCAGTTCTTC
TRBD1 TRBJ1-6 21 NA TRBV19 CASSSSRDRGRFPGGNSPLHF TGTGCCAGTAGTAGCTCCCGTGACAGGGGGCGCTTCCCGGGGGGCAATTCACCCCTCCACTTT
TRBD2 TRBJ2-1 17 once TRBV3-1/TRBV3-2 CASSQAEGLAGVNEQFF TGTGCCAGCAGCCAAGCCGAGGGACTAGCGGGAGTCAATGAGCAGTTCTTC
NA TRBJ1-3 15 NA TRBV2 CASSELPGTGNTIYF TGTGCCAGCAGTGAACTCCCCGGGACTGGAAACACCATATATTTT
NA TRBJ1-6 16 NA TRBV4-1 CASSPDRGRDNSPLHF TGCGCCAGCAGCCCGGACAGAGGTCGGGATAATTCACCCCTCCACTTT
TRBD1 TRBJ2-2 14 NA TRBV24-1 CATRDRQGRGELFF TGTGCCACCAGGGATAGACAGGGTCGGGGGGAGCTGTTTTTT
NA TRBJ2-7 13 once TRBV7-8 CASSWLGSYEQYF TGTGCCAGCAGCTGGCTGGGCAGCTACGAGCAGTACTTC
TRBD1 TRBJ2-3 17 NA TRBV5-1 CASSLGTGGAGTDTQYF TGCGCCAGCAGCTTGGGGACAGGGGGCGCTGGGACAGATACGCAGTATTTT
TRBD1 TRBJ2-7 16 NA TRBV28 CASSLTGTGHAYEQYF TGTGCCAGCAGTTTAACCGGGACAGGGCATGCCTACGAGCAGTACTTC
NA TRBJ1-1 14 few TRBV6-5 CASSSGGLNTEAFF TGTGCCAGCAGTTCGGGGGGATTGAACACTGAAGCTTTCTTT
NA TRBJ1-6 15 NA TRBV4-1 CASSQDTGYNSPLHF TGCGCCAGCAGCCAAGACACAGGGTATAATTCACCCCTCCACTTT
TRBD1 TRBJ2-2 15 NA TRBV11-3 CASTPGTGWTGELFF TGTGCCAGCACCCCCGGGACAGGGTGGACCGGGGAGCTGTTTTTT
NA TRBJ2-5 12 NA TRBV20-1 CSASWGRETQYF TGCAGTGCTAGTTGGGGGCGCGAGACCCAGTACTTC
TRBD2 TRBJ2-7 15 NA TRBV5-8 CAAVTSGGFSYEQYF TGTGCCGCAGTGACTAGCGGGGGGTTCTCCTACGAGCAGTACTTC
NA TRBJ1-4 16 NA TRBV5-5 CASRALPTSSNEKLFF TGTGCCAGCAGAGCCCTACCGACTTCCTCTAATGAAAAACTGTTTTTT
NA TRBJ1-2 13 NA TRBV6-5 CASSNPQGKGYTF TGTGCCAGCAGTAACCCCCAGGGGAAAGGCTACACCTTC
TRBD1 TRBJ2-6 17 NA TRBV24-1 CATSLAGRGLGANVLTF TGTGCCACCAGTTTGGCTGGCAGGGGGCTCGGGGCCAACGTCCTGACTTTC
NA TRBJ1-2 14 once TRBV3-1/TRBV3-2 CASSQEGARPGYTF TGTGCCAGCAGCCAAGAGGGAGCAAGGCCTGGCTACACCTTC